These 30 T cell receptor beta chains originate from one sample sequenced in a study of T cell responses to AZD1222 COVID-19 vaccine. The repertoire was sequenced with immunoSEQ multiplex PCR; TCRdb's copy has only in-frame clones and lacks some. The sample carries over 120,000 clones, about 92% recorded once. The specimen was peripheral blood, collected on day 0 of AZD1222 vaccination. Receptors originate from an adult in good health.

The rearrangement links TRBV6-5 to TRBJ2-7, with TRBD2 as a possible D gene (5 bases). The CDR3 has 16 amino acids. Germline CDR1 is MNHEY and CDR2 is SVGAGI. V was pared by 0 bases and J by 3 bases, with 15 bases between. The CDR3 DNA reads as TGTGCCAGCAGTTACTCAGTTTTGGGTCGGGGCTACGAGCAGTACTTC. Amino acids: CASSYSVLGRGYEQYF.

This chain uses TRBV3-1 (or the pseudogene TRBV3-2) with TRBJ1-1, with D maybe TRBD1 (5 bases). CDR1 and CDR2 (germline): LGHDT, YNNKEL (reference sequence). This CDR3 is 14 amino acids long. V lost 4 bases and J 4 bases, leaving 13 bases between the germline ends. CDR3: CASSRPGLGTEAFF. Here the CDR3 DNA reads TGTGCCAGCAGCCGCCCAGGGTTAGGCACTGAAGCTTTCTTT.

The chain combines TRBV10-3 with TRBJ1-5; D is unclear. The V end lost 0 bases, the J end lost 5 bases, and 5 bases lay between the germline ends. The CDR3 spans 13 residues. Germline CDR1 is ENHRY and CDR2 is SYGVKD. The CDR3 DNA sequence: TGTGCCATCAGTGAGTCTTCGCATCAGCCCCAGCATTTT. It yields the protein CAISESSHQPQHF.

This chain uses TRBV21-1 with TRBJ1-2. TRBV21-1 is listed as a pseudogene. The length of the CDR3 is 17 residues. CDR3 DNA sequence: TGTGCCAGCAGCAACGCCTCGGACGGAGATTTTAACTATGGCTACACCTTC. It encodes CASSNASDGDFNYGYTF.

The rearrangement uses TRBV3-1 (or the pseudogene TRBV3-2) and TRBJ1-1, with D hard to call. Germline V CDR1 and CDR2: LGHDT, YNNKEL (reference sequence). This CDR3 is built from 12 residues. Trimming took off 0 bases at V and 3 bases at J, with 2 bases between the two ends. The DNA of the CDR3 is TGTGCCAGCAGCCAAGAGGACACTGAAGCTTTCTTT. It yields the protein CASSQEDTEAFF.

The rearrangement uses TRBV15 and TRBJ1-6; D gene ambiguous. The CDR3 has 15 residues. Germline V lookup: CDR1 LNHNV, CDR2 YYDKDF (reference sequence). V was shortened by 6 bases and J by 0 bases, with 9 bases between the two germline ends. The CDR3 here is CATSWGSSYNSPLHF. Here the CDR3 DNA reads TGTGCCACCAGTTGGGGTAGCTCCTATAATTCACCCCTCCACTTT.

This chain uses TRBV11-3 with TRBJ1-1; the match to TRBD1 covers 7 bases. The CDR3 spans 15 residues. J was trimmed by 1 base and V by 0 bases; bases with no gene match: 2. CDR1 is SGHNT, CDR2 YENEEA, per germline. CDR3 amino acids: CASSLDGTANTEAFF. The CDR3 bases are TGTGCCAGCAGCTTAGACGGGACAGCGAACACTGAAGCTTTCTTT.

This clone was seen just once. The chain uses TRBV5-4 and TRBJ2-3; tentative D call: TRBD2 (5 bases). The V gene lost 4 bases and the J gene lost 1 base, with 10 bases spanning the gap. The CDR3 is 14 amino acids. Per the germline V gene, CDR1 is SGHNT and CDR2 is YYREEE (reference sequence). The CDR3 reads CASSPWTRTDTQYF. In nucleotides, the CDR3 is TGTGCCAGCAGCCCCTGGACTCGCACAGATACGCAGTATTTT.

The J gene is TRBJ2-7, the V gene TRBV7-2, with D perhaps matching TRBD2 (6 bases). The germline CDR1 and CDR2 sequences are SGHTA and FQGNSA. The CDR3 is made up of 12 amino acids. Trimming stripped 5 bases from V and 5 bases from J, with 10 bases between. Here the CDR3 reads CASSRSGHEQYF. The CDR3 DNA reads TGTGCCAGCAGCCGAAGCGGGCACGAGCAGTACTTC.

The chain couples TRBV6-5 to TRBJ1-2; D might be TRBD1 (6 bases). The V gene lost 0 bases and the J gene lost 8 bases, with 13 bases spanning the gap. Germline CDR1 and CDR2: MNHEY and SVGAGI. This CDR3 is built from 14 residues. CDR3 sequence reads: CASSYSGAVRGYTF. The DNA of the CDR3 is TGTGCCAGCAGTTACTCGGGGGCGGTCCGAGGCTACACCTTC.

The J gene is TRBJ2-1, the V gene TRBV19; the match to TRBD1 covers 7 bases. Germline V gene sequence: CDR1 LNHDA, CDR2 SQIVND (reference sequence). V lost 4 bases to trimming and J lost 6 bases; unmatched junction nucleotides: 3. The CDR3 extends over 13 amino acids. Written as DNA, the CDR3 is TGTGCCAGTAGTACATCAGGGGGCAATGAGCAGTTCTTC. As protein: CASSTSGGNEQFF.

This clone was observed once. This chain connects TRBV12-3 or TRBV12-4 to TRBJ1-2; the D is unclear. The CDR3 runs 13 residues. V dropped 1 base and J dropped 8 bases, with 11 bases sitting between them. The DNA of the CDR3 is TGTGCCAGCAGTTTAGGAGGGATTAACGGCTACACCTTC. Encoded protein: CASSLGGINGYTF.

DNA of the CDR3: TGCAGCACTAGCGGGGGATCGAACACTGAAGCTTTCTTT. This encodes CSTSGGSNTEAFF. The chain uses TRBV29-1 and TRBJ1-1, with TRBD1 as a possible D gene (5 bases). Germline V gene sequence: CDR1 SQVTM, CDR2 ANQGSEA. The CDR3 has 13 residues. V shed 8 bases and J shed 1 base, with 14 bases lying between them.

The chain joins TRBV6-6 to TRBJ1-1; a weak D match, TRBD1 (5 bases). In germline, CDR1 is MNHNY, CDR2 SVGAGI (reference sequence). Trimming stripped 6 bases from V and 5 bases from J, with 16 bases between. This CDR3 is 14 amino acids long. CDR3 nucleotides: TGTGCCAGCAGAACCGGGGGAGCGAGGACTGAAGCTTTCTTT. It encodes CASRTGGARTEAFF.

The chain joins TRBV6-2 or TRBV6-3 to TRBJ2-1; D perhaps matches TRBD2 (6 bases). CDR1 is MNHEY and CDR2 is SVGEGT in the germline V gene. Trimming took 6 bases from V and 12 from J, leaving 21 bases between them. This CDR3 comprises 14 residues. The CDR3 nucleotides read TGTGCCAGCAGCCACCGGGGGAAGAGAACGGGGCAGTTCTTC. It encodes CASSHRGKRTGQFF.

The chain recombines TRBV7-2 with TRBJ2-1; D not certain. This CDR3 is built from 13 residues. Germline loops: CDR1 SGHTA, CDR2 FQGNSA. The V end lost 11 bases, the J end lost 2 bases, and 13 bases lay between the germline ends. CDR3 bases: TGTGCCGGCAAATCTGCTGCCTACAATGAGCAGTTCTTC. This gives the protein CAGKSAAYNEQFF.

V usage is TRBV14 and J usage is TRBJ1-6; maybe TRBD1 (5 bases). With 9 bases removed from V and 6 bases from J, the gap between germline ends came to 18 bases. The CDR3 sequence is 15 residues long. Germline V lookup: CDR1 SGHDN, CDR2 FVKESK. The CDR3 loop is CASSGGPLLNSPLHF. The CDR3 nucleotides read TGTGCCAGTAGCGGGGGTCCTCTACTTAATTCACCCCTCCACTTT.

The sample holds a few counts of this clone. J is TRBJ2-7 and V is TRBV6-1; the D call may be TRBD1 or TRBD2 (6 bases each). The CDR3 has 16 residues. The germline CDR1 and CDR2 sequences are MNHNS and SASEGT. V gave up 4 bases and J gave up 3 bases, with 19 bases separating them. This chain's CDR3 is CASSVNQGRPYYEQYF. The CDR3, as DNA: TGTGCCAGCAGTGTAAATCAGGGGAGGCCATACTACGAGCAGTACTTC.

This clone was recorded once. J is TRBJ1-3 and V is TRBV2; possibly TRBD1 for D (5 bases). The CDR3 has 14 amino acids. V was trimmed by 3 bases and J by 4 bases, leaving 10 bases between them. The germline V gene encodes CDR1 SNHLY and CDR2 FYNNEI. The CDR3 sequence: CASSDRAAGNTIYF. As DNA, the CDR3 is TGTGCCAGCAGTGACAGGGCGGCCGGAAACACCATATATTTT. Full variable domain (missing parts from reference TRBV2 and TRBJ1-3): EPEVTQTPSHQVTQMGQEVILRCVPISNHLYFYWYRQILGQKVEFLVSFYNNEISEKSEIFDDQFSVERPDGSNFTLKIRSTKLEDSAMYFCASSDRAAGNTIYFGEGSWLTVV.

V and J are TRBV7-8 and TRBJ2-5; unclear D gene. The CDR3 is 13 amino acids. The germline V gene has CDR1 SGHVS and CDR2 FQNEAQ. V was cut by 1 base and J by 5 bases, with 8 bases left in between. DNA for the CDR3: TGTGCCAGCAGCTTAGTTCCTGGGGAGACCCAGTACTTC. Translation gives CASSLVPGETQYF.

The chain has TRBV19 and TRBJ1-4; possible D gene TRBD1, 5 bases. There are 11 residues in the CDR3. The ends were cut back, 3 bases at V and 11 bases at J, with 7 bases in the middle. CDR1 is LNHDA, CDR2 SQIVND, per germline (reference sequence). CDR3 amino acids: CASSIDSKLFF. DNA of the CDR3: TGTGCCAGTAGTATTGACAGTAAACTGTTTTTT.

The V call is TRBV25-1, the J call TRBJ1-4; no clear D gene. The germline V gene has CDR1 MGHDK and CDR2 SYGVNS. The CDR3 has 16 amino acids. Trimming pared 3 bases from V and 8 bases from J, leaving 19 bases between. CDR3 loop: CASSDRDKGTGEKLFF. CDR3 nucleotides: TGTGCCAGCAGTGATCGTGACAAGGGAACTGGGGAAAAACTGTTTTTT. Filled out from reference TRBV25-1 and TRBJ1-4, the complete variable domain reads EADIYQTPRYLVIGTGKKITLECSQTMGHDKMYWYQQDPGMELHLIHYSYGVNSTEKGDLSSESTVSRIRTEHFPLTLESARPSHTSQYLCASSDRDKGTGEKLFFGSGTQLSVL.

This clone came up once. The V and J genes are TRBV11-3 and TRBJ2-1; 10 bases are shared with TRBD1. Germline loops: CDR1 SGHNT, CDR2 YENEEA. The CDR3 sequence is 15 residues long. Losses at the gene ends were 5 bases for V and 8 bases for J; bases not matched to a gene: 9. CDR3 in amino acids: CASSLRQGAGDEQFF. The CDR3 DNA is TGTGCCAGCAGCCTTCGACAGGGGGCAGGGGATGAGCAGTTCTTC.

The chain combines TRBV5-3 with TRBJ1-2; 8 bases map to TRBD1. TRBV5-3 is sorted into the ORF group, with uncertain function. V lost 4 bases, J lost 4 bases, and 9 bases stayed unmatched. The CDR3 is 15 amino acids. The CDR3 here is CARSKPRDRSYGYTF. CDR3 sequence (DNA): TGTGCCAGAAGCAAACCCCGGGACAGGAGCTATGGCTACACCTTC.

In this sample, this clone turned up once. CDR3 bases: TGTGCCAGCAGTTCCCGGACCGGGAGTTCACCCCTCCACTTT. Translating gives CASSSRTGSSPLHF. This chain joins TRBV6-5 and TRBJ1-6; no definite D call. CDR3 length: 14 residues. Germline V CDR1 and CDR2: MNHEY, SVGAGI. Trimming left V 4 bases short and J 9 bases short, with 13 bases between.

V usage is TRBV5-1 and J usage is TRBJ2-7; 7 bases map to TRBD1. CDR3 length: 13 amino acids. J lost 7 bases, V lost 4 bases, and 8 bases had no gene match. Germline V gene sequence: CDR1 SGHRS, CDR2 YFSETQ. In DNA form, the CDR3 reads TGCGCCAGCAGCACCGACAGGGCTGAAGAGCAGTACTTC. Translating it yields CASSTDRAEEQYF.

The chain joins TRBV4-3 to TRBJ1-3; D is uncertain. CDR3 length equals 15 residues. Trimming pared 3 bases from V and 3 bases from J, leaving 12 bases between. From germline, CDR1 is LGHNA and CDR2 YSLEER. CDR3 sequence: CASSHPGSFGNTIYF. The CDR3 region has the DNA TGCGCCAGCAGCCACCCGGGGAGTTTTGGAAACACCATATATTTT.

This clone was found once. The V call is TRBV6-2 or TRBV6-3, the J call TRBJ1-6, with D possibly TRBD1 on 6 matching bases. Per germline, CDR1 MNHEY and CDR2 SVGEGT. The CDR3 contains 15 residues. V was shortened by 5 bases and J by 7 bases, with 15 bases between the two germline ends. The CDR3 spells CASSRTGTANSPLHF. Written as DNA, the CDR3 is TGTGCCAGCAGTCGAACAGGGACGGCAAATTCACCCCTCCACTTT.

CDR3 amino acids: CASSLQQGAHQPQHF. In DNA, the CDR3 is TGTGCCAGCAGTTTGCAACAGGGTGCTCATCAGCCCCAGCATTTT. The chain uses TRBV28 and TRBJ1-5, with D perhaps TRBD1 (6 bases). V dropped 3 bases and J dropped 5 bases, with 14 bases sitting between them. CDR1 and CDR2 from the germline V gene are MDHEN and SYDVKM. The CDR3 runs to 15 residues.

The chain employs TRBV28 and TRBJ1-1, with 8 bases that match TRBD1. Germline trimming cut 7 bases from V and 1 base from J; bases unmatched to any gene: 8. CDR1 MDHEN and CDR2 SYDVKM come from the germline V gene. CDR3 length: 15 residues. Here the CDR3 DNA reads TGTGCCAGCACGCCCCCAACAGGGGGGAACACTGAAGCTTTCTTT. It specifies CASTPPTGGNTEAFF.